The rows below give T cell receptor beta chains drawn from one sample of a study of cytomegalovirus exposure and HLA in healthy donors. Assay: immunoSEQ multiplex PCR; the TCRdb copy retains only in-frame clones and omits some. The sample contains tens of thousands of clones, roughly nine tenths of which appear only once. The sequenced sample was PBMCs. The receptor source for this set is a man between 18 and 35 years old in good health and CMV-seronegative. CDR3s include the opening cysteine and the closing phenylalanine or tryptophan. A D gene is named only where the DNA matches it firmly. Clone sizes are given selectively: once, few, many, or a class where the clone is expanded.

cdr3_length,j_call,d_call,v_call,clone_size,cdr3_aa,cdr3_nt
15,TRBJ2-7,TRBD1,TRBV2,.,CASTRGRVATYEQYF,TGTGCCAGCACCAGGGGGCGGGTAGCAACCTACGAGCAGTACTTC
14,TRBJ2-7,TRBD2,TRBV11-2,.,CASSLLAGEAEQYF,TGTGCCAGCAGCTTACTAGCGGGAGAGGCCGAGCAGTACTTC
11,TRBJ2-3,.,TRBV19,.,CASSLWDTQYF,TGTGCCAGTAGTCTATGGGATACGCAGTATTTT
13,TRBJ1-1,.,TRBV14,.,CASSPPASAEAFF,TGTGCCAGCAGCCCGCCCGCGTCTGCTGAAGCTTTCTTT
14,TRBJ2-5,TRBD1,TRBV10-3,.,CATADFDRAETQYF,TGTGCCACTGCCGACTTCGACAGGGCCGAGACCCAGTACTTC
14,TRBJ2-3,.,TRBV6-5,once,CASSYSSKGDTQYF,TGTGCCAGCAGTTACTCCAGTAAGGGGGATACGCAGTATTTT
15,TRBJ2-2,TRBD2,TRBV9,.,CASSVRGGDTGELFF,TGTGCCAGCAGCGTCCGGGGGGGGGACACCGGGGAGCTGTTTTTT
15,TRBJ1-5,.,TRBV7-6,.,CASSAGGRAGQPQHF,TGTGCCAGCAGCGCGGGGGGCAGGGCTGGGCAGCCCCAGCATTTT
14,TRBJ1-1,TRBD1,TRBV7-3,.,CASSGGQGPVDAFF,TGTGCCAGCAGCGGGGGACAGGGGCCCGTTGATGCTTTCTTT
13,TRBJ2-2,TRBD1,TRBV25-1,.,CASRGQGAGELFF,TGTGCCAGCAGAGGACAGGGCGCCGGGGAGCTGTTTTTT
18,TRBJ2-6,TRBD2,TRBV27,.,CASSLLTSGHSGANVLTF,TGTGCCAGCAGTTTATTGACTAGCGGGCACTCTGGGGCCAACGTCCTGACTTTC
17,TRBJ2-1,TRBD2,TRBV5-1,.,CASSWGLAAVSYNEQFF,TGCGCCAGCAGCTGGGGACTAGCGGCAGTCTCCTACAATGAGCAGTTCTTC
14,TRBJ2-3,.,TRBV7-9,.,CASSLEQGTDTQYF,TGTGCCAGCAGCTTAGAACAGGGAACAGATACGCAGTATTTT
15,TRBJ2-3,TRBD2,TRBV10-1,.,CASSEFSGKADTQYF,TGCGCCAGCAGTGAATTTAGCGGGAAAGCAGATACGCAGTATTTT
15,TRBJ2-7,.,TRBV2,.,CASRESPVSRGEQYF,TGTGCCAGCAGAGAATCTCCGGTCTCCCGAGGCGAGCAGTACTTC
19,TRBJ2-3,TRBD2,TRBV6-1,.,CASSALNLWTSGRSDTQYF,TGTGCCAGCAGTGCACTTAACTTGTGGACTAGCGGGAGGTCGGATACGCAGTATTTT
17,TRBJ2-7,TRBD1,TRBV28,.,CASSIPKPGQSLYEQYF,TGTGCCAGCAGCATCCCCAAGCCGGGACAGAGTTTATACGAGCAGTACTTC
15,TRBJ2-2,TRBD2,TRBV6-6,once,CASKVAGGRTGELFF,TGTGCCAGCAAGGTAGCGGGAGGGCGGACCGGGGAGCTGTTTTTT
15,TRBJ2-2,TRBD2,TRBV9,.,CASSGTGLAPGELFF,TGTGCCAGCAGCGGAACGGGACTAGCCCCCGGGGAGCTGTTTTTT
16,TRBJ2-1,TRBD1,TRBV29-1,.,CSVGRRPGQGNNEQFF,TGCAGCGTTGGCCGTAGGCCGGGACAGGGCAACAATGAGCAGTTCTTC
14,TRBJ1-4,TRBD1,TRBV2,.,CASSDPTGDEKLFF,TGTGCCAGCAGTGATCCAACAGGGGATGAAAAACTGTTTTTT
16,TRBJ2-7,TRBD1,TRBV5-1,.,CASSPQGQGVSYEQYF,TGCGCCAGCAGCCCACAGGGACAGGGGGTCTCGTACGAGCAGTACTTC
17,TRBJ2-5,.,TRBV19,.,CASSTRQGLAAQETQYF,TGTGCCAGTAGTACCCGACAAGGGCTAGCCGCACAAGAGACCCAGTACTTC
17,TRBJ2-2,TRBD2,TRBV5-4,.,CASSPEASGSAVGELFF,TGTGCCAGCAGCCCGGAGGCTAGCGGGAGTGCGGTCGGGGAGCTGTTTTTT
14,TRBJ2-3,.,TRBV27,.,CASSIAARTDTQYF,TGTGCCAGCAGTATCGCAGCGCGCACAGATACGCAGTATTTT
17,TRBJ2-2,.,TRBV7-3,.,CASSPLGLGGDTGELFF,TGTGCCAGCAGCCCCCTGGGACTCGGAGGGGACACCGGGGAGCTGTTTTTT
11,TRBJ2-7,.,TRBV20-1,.,CSAQQAHEQYF,TGCAGTGCTCAACAGGCCCACGAGCAGTACTTC
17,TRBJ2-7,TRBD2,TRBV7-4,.,CASSLIRSTSGTYEQYF,TGTGCCAGCAGCTTAATCAGGTCCACTAGCGGGACCTACGAGCAGTACTTC
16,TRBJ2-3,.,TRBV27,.,CASSLVGSVVTDTQYF,TGTGCCAGCAGTTTAGTCGGGAGTGTTGTCACAGATACGCAGTATTTT
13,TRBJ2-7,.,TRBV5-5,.,CASIDGSSYEQYF,TGTGCCAGCATCGACGGGAGTTCCTACGAGCAGTACTTC
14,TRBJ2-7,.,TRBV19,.,CASSITGSSYEQYF,TGTGCCAGTAGTATTACAGGGAGCTCCTACGAGCAGTACTTC
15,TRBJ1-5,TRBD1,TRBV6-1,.,CASSEAGGMVQPQHF,TGTGCCAGCAGTGAAGCAGGGGGCATGGTACAGCCCCAGCATTTT
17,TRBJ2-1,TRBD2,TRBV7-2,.,CASSPRGSGSKGNEQFF,TGTGCCAGCAGCCCCCGGGGTAGCGGGAGCAAGGGCAATGAGCAGTTCTTC
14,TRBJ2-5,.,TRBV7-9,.,CASSLAGLQETQYF,TGTGCCAGCAGCTTAGCGGGACTCCAAGAGACCCAGTACTTC
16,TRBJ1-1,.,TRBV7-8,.,CASSSARVPWGTEAFF,TGTGCCAGCAGCTCCGCCAGGGTACCATGGGGTACTGAAGCTTTCTTT
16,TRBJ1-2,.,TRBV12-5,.,CASGLVFRTRDYGYTF,TGTGCTAGTGGTTTGGTATTCAGGACCAGGGACTATGGCTACACCTTC
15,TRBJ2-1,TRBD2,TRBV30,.,CAWGGLAGDYNEQFF,TGTGCCTGGGGAGGACTAGCGGGAGACTACAATGAGCAGTTCTTC
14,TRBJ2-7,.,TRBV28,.,CASSLDGVTYEQYF,TGTGCCAGCAGTTTAGACGGAGTAACCTACGAGCAGTACTTC
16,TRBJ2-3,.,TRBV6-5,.,CASSYSRGGTTDTQYF,TGTGCCAGCAGTTACTCTAGGGGGGGGACCACAGATACGCAGTATTTT
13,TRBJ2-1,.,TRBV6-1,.,CASSEAYGDEQFF,TGTGCCAGCAGTGAAGCGTACGGGGATGAGCAGTTCTTC
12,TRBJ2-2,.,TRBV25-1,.,CASSLVPGELFF,TGTGCCAGCAGTCTCGTCCCCGGGGAGCTGTTTTTT
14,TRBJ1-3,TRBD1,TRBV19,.,CASSRTGVRNTIYF,TGTGCCAGTAGTCGGACAGGGGTGAGAAACACCATATATTTT
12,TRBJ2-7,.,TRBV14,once,CASSQLLEEQYF,TGTGCCAGCAGCCAGTTACTAGAAGAGCAGTACTTC